These T cell receptor beta chains were read from a single sample in a study of CD8 T cells in ankylosing spondylitis. MiXCR was run by TCRdb on the 5' RACE reads, yielding one entry per CDR3 protein. The sample consists of approximately 240,000 distinct CDR3 sequences, roughly a quarter of them appearing once. Sequenced sample: blood, either unsorted or a sorted T cell fraction (not recorded which). The receptors shown here come from a male donor with ankylosing spondylitis or in good health (not recorded which). The CDR3 runs from the conserved cysteine through the conserved F or W. The order of the fields is clone size, D gene, J gene, CDR3 length, V gene, CDR3 protein, CDR3 DNA. A D gene is named only where the DNA matches it firmly. Size is stated for part of the rows, as once, few or many counts, or as a class when the clone is expanded.

abundance: many
d_gene: .
j_gene: TRBJ1-1
len: 16
v_gene: TRBV4-1
CDR3aa: CASSQEMGAALTAAFF
CDR3nt: TGCGCCAGCAGCCAAGAAATGGGGGCAGCCCTTACGGCAGCTTTCTTT

abundance: .
d_gene: TRBD2
j_gene: TRBJ2-3
len: 12
v_gene: TRBV20-1
CDR3aa: CSAPKRGDTQYF
CDR3nt: TGCAGTGCCCCCAAGCGGGGTGATACGCAGTATTTT

abundance: .
d_gene: .
j_gene: TRBJ2-2
len: 16
v_gene: TRBV15
CDR3aa: CATSRDPGSNTGELFF
CDR3nt: TGTGCCACCAGCAGAGATCCCGGGTCAAACACCGGGGAGCTGTTTTTT

abundance: many
d_gene: TRBD1
j_gene: TRBJ2-5
len: 14
v_gene: TRBV6-1
CDR3aa: CASSTGQGVETQYF
CDR3nt: TGTGCCAGCAGTACGGGACAGGGAGTGGAGACCCAGTACTTC

abundance: .
d_gene: .
j_gene: TRBJ1-5
len: 15
v_gene: TRBV20-1
CDR3aa: CSARARVDGGQPQHF
CDR3nt: TGCAGTGCTAGAGCCCGGGTGGACGGAGGACAGCCCCAGCATTTT

abundance: few
d_gene: TRBD1
j_gene: TRBJ1-2
len: 14
v_gene: TRBV29-1
CDR3aa: CSAPGTGGNYGYTF
CDR3nt: TGCAGCGCTCCCGGGACAGGGGGTAACTATGGCTACACCTTC

abundance: .
d_gene: .
j_gene: TRBJ2-5
len: 13
v_gene: TRBV20-1
CDR3aa: CSAREGGGQTQYF
CDR3nt: TGCAGTGCTAGGGAAGGGGGGGGGCAGACCCAGTACTTC

abundance: .
d_gene: .
j_gene: TRBJ2-7
len: 14
v_gene: TRBV25-1
CDR3aa: CASSATGRTYEQYF
CDR3nt: TGTGCCAGCAGTGCGACAGGGAGGACCTACGAGCAGTACTTC

abundance: .
d_gene: .
j_gene: TRBJ1-3
len: 14
v_gene: TRBV7-8
CDR3aa: CASSYSTGGNTIYF
CDR3nt: TGTGCCAGCAGCTACTCTACGGGCGGAAACACCATATATTTT

abundance: many
d_gene: .
j_gene: TRBJ2-1
len: 14
v_gene: TRBV20-1
CDR3aa: CSAQRLDLGNEQFF
CDR3nt: TGCAGTGCCCAACGTCTGGACCTTGGCAATGAGCAGTTCTTC

abundance: .
d_gene: TRBD2
j_gene: TRBJ2-1
len: 19
v_gene: TRBV9
CDR3aa: CASSVLTGGGTLRYNEQFF
CDR3nt: TGTGCCAGCAGCGTACTCACTGGCGGGGGGACCCTACGTTACAATGAGCAGTTCTTC

abundance: few
d_gene: TRBD1
j_gene: TRBJ2-3
len: 14
v_gene: TRBV10-3
CDR3aa: CAISDGQASDTQYF
CDR3nt: TGTGCCATCAGTGACGGACAGGCCTCAGATACGCAGTATTTT